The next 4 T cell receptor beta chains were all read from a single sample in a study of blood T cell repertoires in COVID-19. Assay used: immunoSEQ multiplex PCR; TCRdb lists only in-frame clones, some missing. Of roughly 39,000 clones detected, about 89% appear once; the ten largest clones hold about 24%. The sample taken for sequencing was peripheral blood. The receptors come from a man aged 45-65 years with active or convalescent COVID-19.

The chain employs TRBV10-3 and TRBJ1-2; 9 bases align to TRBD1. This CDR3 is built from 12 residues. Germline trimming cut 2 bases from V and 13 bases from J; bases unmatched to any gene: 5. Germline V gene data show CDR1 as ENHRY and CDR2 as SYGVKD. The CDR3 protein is CAISEDRGFLTF. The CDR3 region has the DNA TGTGCCATCAGTGAGGACAGGGGGTTTCTCACCTTC.

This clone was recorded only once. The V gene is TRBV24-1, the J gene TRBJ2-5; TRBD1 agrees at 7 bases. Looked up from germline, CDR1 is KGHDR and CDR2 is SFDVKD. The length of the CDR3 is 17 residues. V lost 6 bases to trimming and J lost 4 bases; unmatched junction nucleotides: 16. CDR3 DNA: TGTGCCACCAGTCTAGGGGGCGGAAGAGACAGCCTAGAGACCCAGTACTTC. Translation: CATSLGGGRDSLETQYF.

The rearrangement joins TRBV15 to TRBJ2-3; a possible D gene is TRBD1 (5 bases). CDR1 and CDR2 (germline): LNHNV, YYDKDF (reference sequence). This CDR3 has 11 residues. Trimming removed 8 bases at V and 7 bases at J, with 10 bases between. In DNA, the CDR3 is TGTGCCACCTCTAAGGGGTATACGCAGTATTTT. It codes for CATSKGYTQYF.

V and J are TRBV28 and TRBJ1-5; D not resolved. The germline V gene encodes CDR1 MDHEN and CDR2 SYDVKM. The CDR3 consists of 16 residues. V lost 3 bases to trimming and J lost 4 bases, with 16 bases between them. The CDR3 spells CASSLGGSGKNQPQHF. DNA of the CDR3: TGTGCCAGCAGTTTGGGAGGTTCGGGGAAGAATCAGCCCCAGCATTTT.